A single sample is the source of the 17 T cell receptor beta chains below, sequenced in a study of B cell selection in AIRE deficiency. Regulatory T cells were sorted as CD4+CD25hiCD127low/negative. Method: immunoSEQ multiplex PCR; TCRdb's copy keeps in-frame clones and lacks some. The sample comprises 15,000 to 20,000 clones, about 92% of which are singletons, and roughly 0.9% rests with the top ten. Material for sequencing was CD4+CD25+ Tregs sorted from PBMCs. The receptors here all came from a human donor in good health.

This chain joins TRBV4-2 and TRBJ2-7; a possible D gene is TRBD1 (5 bases). V was cut by 1 base and J by 3 bases, with 7 bases left in between. Germline loops: CDR1 LGHNA, CDR2 YNFKEQ. This CDR3 is 13 amino acids long. In DNA, the CDR3 is TGTGCCAGCAGCCAAGGACAGAACTACGAGCAGTACTTC. Translation: CASSQGQNYEQYF.

The rearrangement links TRBV15 to TRBJ1-3; the D is unclear. The CDR3 is 15 amino acids. Trimming shortened V by 1 base and J by 1 base, and 8 bases separated the two germline ends. Germline V gene sequence: CDR1 LNHNV, CDR2 YYDKDF (reference sequence). CDR3 DNA sequence: TGTGCCACCAGCAGAGGGAAGGGATCTGGAAACACCATATATTTT. Protein product: CATSRGKGSGNTIYF.

In this sample, this clone turned up once. The CDR3 DNA sequence: TGTGCCAGCAGCCCCCCACGGACTAGCGGCCCCTACGAGCAGTACTTC. Amino acids: CASSPPRTSGPYEQYF. The chain joins TRBV7-3 to TRBJ2-7; 10 positions agree with TRBD2. The CDR3 loop spans 16 amino acids. Germline V gene sequence: CDR1 SGHTA, CDR2 FQGTGA. V lost 5 bases, J lost 2 bases, and 9 bases stayed unmatched.

This clone was seen only once. The rearrangement uses TRBV2 and TRBJ1-1, with D tentatively TRBD1 (5 bases). V was trimmed by 3 bases and J by 4 bases, leaving 15 bases between them. The CDR3 has 15 residues. Germline V lookup: CDR1 SNHLY, CDR2 FYNNEI. CDR3 region: CASSDWWGEGTEAFF. In nucleotides, the CDR3 is TGTGCCAGCAGTGATTGGTGGGGCGAAGGCACTGAAGCTTTCTTT.

V gene TRBV18 combines with J gene TRBJ1-4; D gene ambiguous. From germline, CDR1 is KGHSH and CDR2 LQKENI. V lost 3 bases, J lost 8 bases, and 10 bases lay in between. CDR3 length: 13 amino acids. CDR3 DNA sequence: TGTGCCAGCTCACCCCCAGTAGGAGAAAAACTGTTTTTT. It specifies CASSPPVGEKLFF.

This chain connects TRBV5-1 to TRBJ2-3; no firm D call. V lost 0 bases to trimming and J lost 0 bases, with 8 bases between them. CDR3 length equals 15 residues. Germline V gene data show CDR1 as SGHRS and CDR2 as YFSETQ. CDR3 amino acids: CASSLDGTSTDTQYF. The CDR3 region has the DNA TGCGCCAGCAGCTTGGACGGTACTAGCACAGATACGCAGTATTTT.

This rearrangement joins TRBV28 to TRBJ2-6; D is possibly TRBD1 (5 bases). Trimming pared 5 bases from V and 0 bases from J, leaving 14 bases between. This CDR3 is 17 amino acids long. Germline CDR1 and CDR2: MDHEN and SYDVKM. In DNA form, the CDR3 reads TGTGCCAGCAGTATGATAGGGGTAGGCTCTGGGGCCAACGTCCTGACTTTC. It yields the protein CASSMIGVGSGANVLTF.

The genes are TRBV7-2 and TRBJ1-5; D perhaps matches TRBD1 (6 bases). Looked up from germline, CDR1 is SGHTA and CDR2 is FQGNSA. This CDR3 contains 13 residues. Deletions cut 1 base from V and 5 bases from J, with 6 bases between. The CDR3 sequence: CASSLGTDQPQHF. The CDR3 DNA reads TGTGCCAGCAGCTTAGGGACAGATCAGCCCCAGCATTTT. Drawing the rest from reference TRBV7-2 and TRBJ1-5, the complete variable domain is GAGVSQSPSNKVTEKGKDVELRCDPISGHTALYWYRQSLGQGLEFLIYFQGNSAPDKSGLPSDRFSAERTGGSVSTLTIQRTQQEDSAVYLCASSLGTDQPQHFGDGTRLSIL.

J is TRBJ2-3 and V is TRBV15; D is undetermined. This CDR3 region has 12 residues. V was trimmed by 5 bases and J by 5 bases, leaving 8 bases between them. CDR1 and CDR2 (germline): LNHNV, YYDKDF (reference sequence). The CDR3: CATSGIRDTQYF. The DNA of the CDR3 is TGTGCCACCAGCGGGATCAGAGATACGCAGTATTTT.

This chain links TRBV18 with TRBJ2-5; 8 bases fit TRBD2. The CDR3 spans 15 residues. With V trimmed by 8 bases and J by 7 bases, 15 bases remained unmatched. Germline V gene data show CDR1 as KGHSH and CDR2 as LQKENI. The CDR3 nucleotides read TGTGCCAGCACAACTTCCGGGACTAGTAAGGCGACCCAGTACTTC. Residues: CASTTSGTSKATQYF. The variable domain in full, with the rest retrieved from reference TRBV18 and TRBJ2-5, is NAGVMQNPRHLVRRRGQEARLRCSPMKGHSHVYWYRQLPEEGLKFMVYLQKENIIDESGMPKERFSAEFPKEGPSILRIQQVVRGDSAAYFCASTTSGTSKATQYFGPGTRLLVL.

Comments on this clone: An end of the junction does not agree with germline; a read error may underlie this. The rearrangement uses TRBV7-8 and TRBJ2-7, with TRBD2 matching 15 bases. In germline, CDR1 is SGHVS, CDR2 FQNEAQ. The CDR3 is 12 amino acids. The DNA for the CDR3 is TGTGCCAGCAGCTCGGGACTAGCGGGAGGATTCTTC. Translating it yields CASSSGLAGGFF.

This sequence joins TRBV18 and TRBJ1-2; TRBD1 is a possible D gene (5 bases). This CDR3 spans 14 amino acids. Germline lookup yields CDR1 KGHSH and CDR2 LQKENI. V lost 1 base and J lost 0, with 6 bases in between. Here the CDR3 DNA reads TGTGCCAGCTCACCACGGGGGTCTAACTATGGCTACACCTTC. Translation gives CASSPRGSNYGYTF.

This chain uses TRBV6-6 with TRBJ1-2, with unresolved D. The V gene lost 2 bases and the J gene lost 8 bases, with 6 bases spanning the gap. Germline values: CDR1 MNHNY, CDR2 SVGAGI (reference sequence). This CDR3 has 11 residues. The CDR3 nucleotides are TGTGCCAGCAGTTACATGGGCGGCTACACCTTC. It yields the protein CASSYMGGYTF.

This clone was observed once. This chain links TRBV7-3 with TRBJ2-6; D possibly matches TRBD1 or TRBD2 (5 bases each). The CDR3 covers 16 residues. CDR1 and CDR2 from the germline V gene are SGHTA and FQGTGA. Trimming took 5 bases from V and 0 from J, leaving 11 bases between them. CDR3 sequence: CASSPGPYSGANVLTF. In DNA form, the CDR3 reads TGTGCCAGCAGCCCGGGACCGTACTCTGGGGCCAACGTCCTGACTTTC.

This chain links TRBV4-1 with TRBJ2-5, with D hard to call. The CDR3 is 14 amino acids. V was shortened by 3 bases and J by 0 bases, with 8 bases between the two germline ends. Per the germline V gene, CDR1 is MGHRA and CDR2 is YSYEKL. The CDR3 region has the DNA TGCGCCAGCAGCCAGGGCTCCTACCAAGAGACCCAGTACTTC. This gives the protein CASSQGSYQETQYF.

This clone was found once. V is TRBV7-8 and J is TRBJ2-1; D is unclear. CDR1 SGHVS and CDR2 FQNEAQ come from the germline V gene. CDR3 length: 13 amino acids. V was trimmed by 2 bases and J by 4 bases, leaving 6 bases between them. Here the CDR3 DNA reads TGTGCCAGCAGCTTATCCGTTTACAATGAGCAGTTCTTC. As protein: CASSLSVYNEQFF.

This clone was counted a single time. The CDR3: CASSKLAGGDTQYF. The CDR3 DNA follows: TGTGCCAGTAGCAAACTAGCGGGAGGAGATACGCAGTATTTT. The rearrangement uses TRBV19 and TRBJ2-3, with 12 positions matching TRBD2. The junction had 3 bases not matched to a gene; V was cut back by 6 bases and J by 5 bases. CDR1 and CDR2 (germline): LNHDA, SQIVND (reference sequence). The length of the CDR3 is 14 residues.